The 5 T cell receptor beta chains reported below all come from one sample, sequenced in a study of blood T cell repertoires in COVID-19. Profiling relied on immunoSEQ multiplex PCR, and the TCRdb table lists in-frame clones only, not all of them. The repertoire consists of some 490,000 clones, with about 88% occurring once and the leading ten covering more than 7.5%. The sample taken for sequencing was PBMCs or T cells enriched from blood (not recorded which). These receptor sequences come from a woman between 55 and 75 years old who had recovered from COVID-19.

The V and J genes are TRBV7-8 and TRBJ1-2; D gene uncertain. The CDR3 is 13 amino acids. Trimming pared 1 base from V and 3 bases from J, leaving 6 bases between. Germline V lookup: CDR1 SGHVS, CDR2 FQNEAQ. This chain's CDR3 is CASSLGQDYGYTF. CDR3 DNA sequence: TGTGCCAGCAGCTTAGGGCAGGACTATGGCTACACCTTC.

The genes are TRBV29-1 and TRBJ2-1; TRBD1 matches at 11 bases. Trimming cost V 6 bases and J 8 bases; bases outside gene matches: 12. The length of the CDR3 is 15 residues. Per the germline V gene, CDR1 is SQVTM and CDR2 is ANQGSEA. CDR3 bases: TGCAGCGTCTACGGACAGGGGGCCGGGAGGGATGAGCAGTTCTTC. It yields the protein CSVYGQGAGRDEQFF.

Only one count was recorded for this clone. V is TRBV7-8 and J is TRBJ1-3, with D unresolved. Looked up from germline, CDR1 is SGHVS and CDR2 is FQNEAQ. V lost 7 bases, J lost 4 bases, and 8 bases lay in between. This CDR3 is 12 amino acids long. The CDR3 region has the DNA TGTGCCAGCAACGACGGGGGAAACACCATATATTTT. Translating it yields CASNDGGNTIYF. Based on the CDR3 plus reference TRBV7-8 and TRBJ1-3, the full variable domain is GAGVSQSPRYKVAKRGQDVALRCDPISGHVSLFWYQQALGQGPEFLTYFQNEAQLDKSGLPSDRFFAERPEGSVSTLKIQRTQQEDSAVYLCASNDGGNTIYFGEGSWLTVV.

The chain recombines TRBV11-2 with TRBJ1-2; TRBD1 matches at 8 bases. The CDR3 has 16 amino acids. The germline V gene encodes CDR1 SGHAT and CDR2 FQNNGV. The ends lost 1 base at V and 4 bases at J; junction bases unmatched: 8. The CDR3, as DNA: TGTGCCAGCAGCTTAGCCTCCAGGGGGCGCGGCTATGGCTACACCTTC. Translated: CASSLASRGRGYGYTF. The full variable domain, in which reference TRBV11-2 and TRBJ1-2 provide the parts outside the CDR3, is EAGVAQSPRYKIIEKRQSVAFWCNPISGHATLYWYQQILGQGPKLLIQFQNNGVVDDSQLPKDRFSAERLKGVDSTLKIQPAKLEDSAVYLCASSLASRGRGYGYTFGSGTRLTVV.

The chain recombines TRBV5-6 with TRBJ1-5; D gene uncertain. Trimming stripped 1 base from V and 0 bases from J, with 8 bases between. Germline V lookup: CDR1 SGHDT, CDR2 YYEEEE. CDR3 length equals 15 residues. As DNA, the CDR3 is TGTGCCAGCAGCTTGTGGCCACCTAGCAATCAGCCCCAGCATTTT. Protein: CASSLWPPSNQPQHF.